One and the same sample provided the 22 T cell receptor beta chains below, sequenced in a study of OX40 agonist ivuxolimab in advanced cancers. Library preparation was by the immunoSEQ multiplex PCR assay. Held by TCRdb, this immuneACCESS table contains in-frame sequences only and omits some clones. Under half of the omission traces to an unresolved V gene where checked; the cause of the rest is unknown. For this sample the table gives 55,000 to 75,000 clones, of which 81% were detected only once. The ten top clones hold 1% of the sample. The sample in question was CD4+ or CD8+ T cells sorted from blood, obtained in a trial of the OX40 agonist ivuxolimab. The receptors originated from an adult with an advanced solid tumor such as melanoma, head and neck, liver or kidney cancer.

The chain carries TRBV19 and TRBJ1-1, with 9 bases fitting TRBD1. The CDR3 sequence is 16 residues long. The junction had 11 bases not matched to a gene; V was cut back by 6 bases and J by 3 bases. The V gene's germline CDR1 is LNHDA and CDR2 SQIVND (reference sequence). CDR3 DNA sequence: TGTGCCAGTAGGCAACAGGGGGCGGATATCCACACTGAAGCTTTCTTT. It yields the protein CASRQQGADIHTEAFF.

This chain joins TRBV9 and TRBJ2-2; 10 nucleotides align to TRBD2. Germline loops: CDR1 SGDLS, CDR2 YYNGEE. The ends lost 3 bases at V and 8 bases at J; junction bases unmatched: 16. This CDR3 has 18 residues. The CDR3 reads CASSAKRIAGGGSGELFF. For the CDR3, the DNA is TGTGCCAGCAGCGCGAAACGTATAGCGGGGGGAGGTTCAGGGGAGCTGTTTTTT.

The V call is TRBV2, the J call TRBJ2-5; weak D call: TRBD2 (5 bases). The CDR3 covers 12 residues. Germline V gene lookup returns CDR1 SNHLY and CDR2 FYNNEI. V lost 6 bases to trimming and J lost 5 bases, with 10 bases between them. CDR3 nucleotides: TGTGCCAGCAGGGGGTGGGAGGAGACCCAGTACTTC. Residues: CASRGWEETQYF.

The V and J genes are TRBV30 and TRBJ1-2; 7 nucleotides match TRBD1. Per germline, CDR1 GTSNPN and CDR2 SVGIG (reference sequence). J was trimmed by 7 bases and V by 0 bases; bases with no gene match: 8. The CDR3 spans 14 residues. CDR3 in amino acids: CAWSVLTGSLGYTF. The CDR3 region has the DNA TGTGCCTGGAGTGTCTTGACAGGGAGTCTTGGCTACACCTTC.

The J gene is TRBJ1-5, the V gene TRBV5-5; perhaps TRBD1 as D (5 bases). Germline V gene sequence: CDR1 SGHKS, CDR2 YYEKEE (reference sequence). Deletions cut 2 bases from V and 4 bases from J, with 13 bases between. CDR3 size: 15 residues. The CDR3 sequence is CASSFLVGGNQPQHF. The CDR3 bases are TGTGCCAGCAGCTTTTTGGTTGGGGGAAATCAGCCCCAGCATTTT.

The genes are TRBV5-1 and TRBJ2-2; TRBD2 might be the D (5 bases). CDR3 length: 16 amino acids. Germline V gives CDR1 SGHRS, CDR2 YFSETQ. Trimming cost V 0 bases and J 4 bases, with 13 bases left between them. The CDR3 sequence: CASSLGDTGFTGELFF. CDR3 in DNA: TGCGCCAGCAGCTTGGGAGATACGGGGTTCACCGGGGAGCTGTTTTTT. Full variable domain (rest looked up from reference TRBV5-1 and TRBJ2-2): KAGVTQTPRYLIKTRGQQVTLSCSPISGHRSVSWYQQTPGQGLQFLFEYFSETQRNKGNFPGRFSGRQFSNSRSEMNVSTLELGDSALYLCASSLGDTGFTGELFFGEGSRLTVL.

The chain joins TRBV6-6 to TRBJ1-1; D possibly corresponds to TRBD1 (5 bases). The germline gives CDR1 MNHNY, CDR2 SVGAGI (reference sequence). This CDR3 is built from 16 residues. Trimming removed 2 bases from V and 1 base from J, with 14 bases in between. The CDR3 loop is CASSYERGKGNTEAFF. For the CDR3, the DNA is TGTGCCAGCAGTTACGAGAGGGGAAAGGGGAACACTGAAGCTTTCTTT.

The chain joins TRBV6-1 to TRBJ2-6; no firm D call. The germline V gene has CDR1 MNHNS and CDR2 SASEGT. Trimming left V 9 bases short and J 0 bases short, with 6 bases between. This CDR3 has 13 residues. Here the CDR3 DNA reads TGTGCCAGTGGAGTCTCTGGGGCCAACGTCCTGACTTTC. Translation: CASGVSGANVLTF.

This clone was picked up one time. The chain uses TRBV9 and TRBJ2-5; TRBD1 is a possible D gene (6 bases). The V end was cut by 2 bases, the J end by 5 bases, with 16 bases between. CDR1 is SGDLS and CDR2 is YYNGEE in the germline V gene. The CDR3 length is 15 residues. CDR3 loop: CASSVSGVLGETQYF. The CDR3 bases are TGTGCCAGCAGCGTCTCAGGGGTCCTCGGGGAGACCCAGTACTTC.

This clone occurred once. The rearrangement links TRBV7-9 to TRBJ2-5, with D possibly TRBD1 on 6 matching bases. Germline V lookup: CDR1 SEHNR, CDR2 FQNEAQ (reference sequence). V was shortened by 5 bases and J by 5 bases, with 24 bases between the two germline ends. There are 17 residues in the CDR3. The CDR3 spells CASSLRGEQGMEETQYF. The CDR3 DNA is TGTGCCAGCAGCCTTAGGGGAGAACAGGGTATGGAGGAGACCCAGTACTTC.

This rearrangement joins TRBV18 to TRBJ2-1; D not certain. The CDR3 contains 14 residues. Germline V gene data show CDR1 as KGHSH and CDR2 as LQKENI. Trimming shortened V by 4 bases and J by 4 bases, and 11 bases separated the two germline ends. This chain's CDR3 is CASSRGEGYNEQFF. The CDR3 DNA is TGTGCCAGCTCACGGGGTGAAGGTTACAATGAGCAGTTCTTC.

This clone was seen a few times. V usage is TRBV7-6 and J usage is TRBJ1-1; 8 bases line up with TRBD1. After removal of 5 bases from V and 3 bases from J, the junction contained 8 bases not matched to a gene. Per germline, CDR1 SGHVS and CDR2 FNYEAQ. This CDR3 has 15 residues. CDR3 nucleotides: TGTGCCAGCAGCCCCAGGGGGCTCAGGGACACTGAAGCTTTCTTT. It encodes CASSPRGLRDTEAFF.

The V call is TRBV14, the J call TRBJ1-4; D is unclear. Germline V gene data show CDR1 as SGHDN and CDR2 as FVKESK. The V end lost 2 bases, the J end lost 3 bases, and 19 bases lay between the germline ends. There are 18 residues in the CDR3. The CDR3 region has the DNA TGTGCCAGCAGCCAACTCCTTATGGACTGGCGGGCTAATGAAAAACTGTTTTTT. Translating it yields CASSQLLMDWRANEKLFF.

This sequence joins TRBV6-1 and TRBJ1-4, with a possible D match to TRBD1 (5 bases). Trimming took off 5 bases at V and 7 bases at J, with 14 bases between the two ends. Germline V gene sequence: CDR1 MNHNS, CDR2 SASEGT. The CDR3 runs 14 residues. CDR3 protein: CASSLGGFTEKLFF. CDR3 DNA: TGTGCCAGCAGTCTGGGGGGATTTACTGAAAAACTGTTTTTT.

This chain joins TRBV4-2 and TRBJ2-4; D tentatively reads TRBD1 or TRBD2 (5 bases each). Trimming pared 1 base from V and 6 bases from J, leaving 7 bases between. The germline V gene encodes CDR1 LGHNA and CDR2 YNFKEQ. The CDR3 extends over 13 amino acids. The CDR3 here is CASSQGDGNIQYF. Here the CDR3 DNA reads TGTGCCAGCAGCCAAGGGGACGGAAACATTCAGTACTTC.

This sequence joins TRBV7-6 and TRBJ2-1; 8 bases line up with TRBD2. The CDR3 has 20 residues. Per germline, CDR1 SGHVS and CDR2 FNYEAQ. J lost 1 base, V lost 5 bases, and 19 bases had no gene match. The CDR3 loop reads CASSQIRPPTSGPSYNEQFF. CDR3 sequence (DNA): TGTGCCAGCAGCCAAATCAGGCCCCCCACTAGCGGACCTTCCTACAATGAGCAGTTCTTC.

The chain recombines TRBV6-5 with TRBJ2-7, with D tentatively TRBD2 (6 bases). The CDR3 has 14 residues. V lost 4 bases and J 6 bases, leaving 16 bases between the germline ends. The germline gives CDR1 MNHEY, CDR2 SVGAGI. CDR3 DNA sequence: TGTGCCAGCAGTTTGGGCGGGGCCCAGGCCGAGCAGTACTTC. Protein: CASSLGGAQAEQYF.

The chain couples TRBV19 to TRBJ2-2; the match to TRBD1 covers 11 bases. V was clipped by 8 bases and J by 16 bases; unmatched bases: 6. Germline V CDR1 and CDR2: LNHDA, SQIVND (reference sequence). The CDR3 is 11 amino acids. CDR3: CASGQGAPRFF. In DNA, the CDR3 is TGTGCCAGTGGACAGGGGGCCCCGAGGTTTTTT.

The chain links TRBV25-1 to TRBJ2-7; D remains ambiguous. V was clipped by 3 bases and J by 4 bases, with 10 bases between them. Germline CDR1 MGHDK, CDR2 SYGVNS. The CDR3 sequence is 13 residues long. The CDR3 spells CASSDRWRYEQYF. The CDR3 DNA reads TGTGCCAGCAGTGACAGGTGGCGGTACGAGCAGTACTTC.

The chain has TRBV19 and TRBJ1-5; D perhaps matches TRBD1 (6 bases). Trimming took 3 bases from V and 7 from J, leaving 16 bases between them. Germline lookup yields CDR1 LNHDA and CDR2 SQIVND (reference sequence). This CDR3 comprises 15 residues. This chain's CDR3 is CASSIFGGAQQPQHF. The CDR3 DNA reads as TGTGCCAGTAGTATCTTCGGGGGGGCCCAACAGCCCCAGCATTTT.

The V and J genes are TRBV18 and TRBJ1-1, with 7 bases that match TRBD1. Germline CDR1 reads KGHSH; CDR2 reads LQKENI. V dropped 2 bases and J dropped 11; count of bases not matched to a gene: 8. The CDR3 length is 13 residues. CDR3 sequence (DNA): TGTGCCAGCTCACCAGGACAGGACTTTGTTGCTTTCTTT. The encoded protein is CASSPGQDFVAFF.

This clone was counted only a few times. The rearrangement links TRBV10-3 to TRBJ2-5; D remains unclear. Trimming stripped 2 bases from V and 5 bases from J, with 3 bases between. The CDR3 spans 11 residues. The germline V gene encodes CDR1 ENHRY and CDR2 SYGVKD. The chain's CDR3 is CAISERETQYF. The CDR3, as DNA: TGTGCCATCAGTGAGCGGGAGACCCAGTACTTC.